This entry features one T cell receptor beta chain sequence. TCRdb's copy holds only in-frame clones and misses some; the assay was immunoSEQ multiplex PCR. The sample holds some 71,000 clones, less than 90% seen once. The source of the sample is a study of OX40 agonist ivuxolimab in advanced cancers. This CDR3 is built from 16 residues. The germline V gene encodes CDR1 SGHTS and CDR2 YDEGEE. V was pared by 2 bases and J by 2 bases, with 7 bases of the junction left unmatched. The chain recombines TRBV5-8 with TRBJ1-5; 7 positions match TRBD1. The material was CD4+ or CD8+ T cells sorted from blood, obtained in a trial of the OX40 agonist ivuxolimab. The clonotype was recovered from an adult with an advanced solid tumor such as melanoma, head and neck, liver or kidney cancer. CDR3 sequence: CASSFDVGQGNQPQHF. CDR3 in DNA: TGTGCCAGCAGCTTTGATGTCGGACAGGGCAATCAGCCCCAGCATTTT.